These T cell receptor beta chains were read from a single sample in a study of T cells in Graves' hyperthyroidism and ophthalmopathy. Each CDR3 protein gets one entry after TCRdb re-called the multiplex PCR reads with MiXCR. The sample lists some 740,000 distinct CDR3 sequences, 12% to 15% occurring once. What was sequenced was blood. The receptors originated from a woman younger than 30 with Graves' hyperthyroidism. CDR3s include the opening cysteine and the closing phenylalanine or tryptophan. The D gene is left open where the match is weak. Not all rows give a size; the values are once, few, many and, for expanded clones, a class.

TRBV28	many	TRBJ2-7	.	CASSRQSPYYEQYF	TGTGCCAGCAGCAGACAGTCCCCCTACTACGAGCAGTACTTC
TRBV6-1	few	TRBJ2-1	TRBD2	CASPSPSGRGTYNEQFF	TGTGCCAGCCCTTCTCCCAGCGGGAGAGGCACCTACAATGAGCAGTTCTTC
TRBV18	many	TRBJ2-7	TRBD2	CASSPRAGGGHEQYF	TGTGCCAGCTCACCACGGGCGGGAGGGGGCCACGAGCAGTACTTC
TRBV7-2	.	TRBJ2-1	.	CASSSGAATGEQFF	TGTGCCAGCAGCTCGGGTGCGGCCACCGGTGAGCAGTTCTTC
TRBV5-4	.	TRBJ2-1	TRBD1	CASSAVPSSGQGENEQFF	TGTGCCAGCAGCGCAGTCCCAAGTTCGGGACAGGGTGAAAATGAGCAGTTCTTC
TRBV2	.	TRBJ2-2	TRBD1	CASIDRGATGELFF	TGTGCCAGCATCGACAGGGGAGCCACCGGGGAGCTGTTTTTT
TRBV5-8	many	TRBJ2-5	.	CASSLSTVTTQYF	TGTGCCAGCAGCTTGAGTACGGTAACAACCCAGTACTTC
TRBV4-1	few	TRBJ2-1	.	CASSQPRIRLNEQFF	TGCGCCAGCAGCCAACCAAGAATCAGGCTTAATGAGCAGTTCTTC
TRBV5-6	.	TRBJ2-1	.	CASSSLLRNEQFF	TGTGCCAGCAGCTCCCTTCTTAGGAATGAGCAGTTCTTC
TRBV11-2	many	TRBJ2-7	.	CASSLGWGPKYF	TGTGCCAGCAGCTTAGGTTGGGGGCCTAAGTACTTC
TRBV10-3	many	TRBJ2-1	.	CAKQGGKSYNEQFF	TGTGCCAAGCAAGGCGGGAAGTCCTACAATGAGCAGTTCTTC
TRBV30	.	TRBJ2-7	.	CAWTFGDGPYEQYF	TGTGCCTGGACCTTCGGGGACGGCCCCTACGAGCAGTACTTC
TRBV7-2	.	TRBJ2-7	.	CASSPRDRLVASYEQYF	TGTGCCAGCAGCCCCCGGGACCGACTAGTGGCCTCCTACGAGCAGTACTTC
TRBV6-2/TRBV6-3	.	TRBJ1-2	.	CASSQNQGNYGYTF	TGTGCCAGCAGTCAAAACCAGGGCAACTATGGCTACACCTTC
TRBV5-5	many	TRBJ2-7	TRBD1	CASSALPGQGANEQYF	TGTGCCAGCAGCGCTCTCCCGGGACAGGGGGCCAACGAGCAGTACTTC
TRBV4-1	.	TRBJ2-2	TRBD1	CASSPRQGAPRLAPTGELFF	TGCGCCAGCAGCCCCCGACAGGGGGCGCCCCGGCTAGCGCCCACCGGGGAGCTGTTTTTT
TRBV3-1	many	TRBJ2-1	TRBD1	CASSRKGQGAYNEQFF	TGTGCCAGCAGCCGAAAGGGACAGGGCGCCTACAATGAGCAGTTCTTC
TRBV5-1	many	TRBJ2-3	TRBD1	CASSLDRDPTDTQYF	TGCGCCAGCAGTTTGGACAGGGACCCCACAGATACGCAGTATTTT
TRBV7-9	many	TRBJ2-1	TRBD2	CASSFAGGGSSTNEQFF	TGTGCCAGCAGCTTCGCCGGCGGCGGGAGTTCAACCAATGAGCAGTTCTTC
TRBV7-8	many	TRBJ2-7	TRBD2	CASSSLPGLTSGEQYF	TGTGCCAGCAGCTCCCTCCCGGGACTAACTTCGGGGGAGCAGTACTTC
TRBV15	many	TRBJ2-3	TRBD2	CATSRASGTSGRGADTQYF	TGTGCCACCAGCAGAGCCTCCGGGACTAGCGGGAGAGGTGCAGATACGCAGTATTTT
TRBV13	many	TRBJ2-3	.	CASSLGGGGSTDTQYF	TGTGCCAGCAGCTTAGGGGGAGGCGGAAGCACAGATACGCAGTATTTT
TRBV30	many	TRBJ1-1	.	CAWNGRVNEAFF	TGTGCCTGGAACGGCAGGGTGAATGAAGCTTTCTTT
TRBV12-3/TRBV12-4	few	TRBJ1-2	TRBD1	CASSWVQGAGGYTF	TGTGCCAGCAGTTGGGTGCAGGGGGCAGGTGGCTACACCTTC
TRBV28	few	TRBJ1-5	.	CASSPDLNYSNQPQHF	TGTGCCAGCAGTCCCGACCTCAATTATAGCAATCAGCCCCAGCATTTT
TRBV7-9	.	TRBJ1-1	.	CASSLEAEAFF	TGTGCCAGCAGCTTAGAGGCCGAAGCTTTCTTT
TRBV27	many	TRBJ2-6	.	CASSPFGAFELSGANVLTF	TGTGCCAGCAGTCCTTTCGGGGCGTTTGAGCTTTCTGGGGCCAACGTCCTGACTTTC
TRBV5-1	.	TRBJ1-2	.	CASSLDTGNYGYTF	TGCGCCAGCAGCTTGGATACAGGGAACTATGGCTACACCTTC
TRBV28	many	TRBJ2-1	.	CASSFSDNEQFF	TGTGCCAGCAGTTTCTCGGATAATGAGCAGTTCTTC
TRBV19	few	TRBJ1-1	.	CASSSPGQLLNTEAFF	TGTGCCAGTAGTTCCCCCGGACAGTTACTGAACACTGAAGCTTTCTTT
TRBV6-2/TRBV6-3	few	TRBJ2-7	.	CASSYKTGYEQYF	TGTGCCAGCAGTTACAAGACCGGATACGAGCAGTACTTC
TRBV29-1	many	TRBJ2-2	.	CSVEQGKAGELFF	TGCAGCGTTGAGCAGGGGAAAGCCGGGGAGCTGTTTTTT
TRBV7-2	.	TRBJ2-5	TRBD2	CASSLSLAVETQYF	TGTGCCAGCAGCCTGAGTCTAGCGGTAGAGACCCAGTACTTC
TRBV18	few	TRBJ2-1	TRBD1	CASSPILGQMYNEQFF	TGTGCCAGCTCACCTATTCTGGGACAGATGTACAATGAGCAGTTCTTC
TRBV2	.	TRBJ1-6	.	CASSELPLYNSPLHF	TGTGCCAGCAGTGAATTACCCCTGTATAATTCACCCCTCCACTTT
TRBV25-1	.	TRBJ1-6	.	CASSEVSRGGASSPLHF	TGTGCCAGCAGTGAAGTGAGTCGAGGGGGGGCGAGTTCACCCCTCCACTTT
TRBV12-3/TRBV12-4	few	TRBJ2-2	.	CASLMPPGELFF	TGTGCCAGTCTTATGCCGCCAGGGGAGCTGTTTTTT
TRBV30	many	TRBJ2-1	.	CAWSVLPNEQFF	TGTGCCTGGAGTGTTCTTCCCAATGAGCAGTTCTTC
TRBV25-1	few	TRBJ1-2	.	CASSEGGQAYGYTF	TGTGCCAGCAGTGAAGGCGGACAAGCTTATGGCTACACCTTC
TRBV6-1	few	TRBJ2-3	.	CASSALRLSTDTQYF	TGTGCCAGCAGTGCCCTACGCCTCAGCACAGATACGCAGTATTTT
TRBV13	few	TRBJ2-7	TRBD2	CASSPGGRAYEQYF	TGTGCCAGCAGCCCAGGAGGGAGGGCCTACGAGCAGTACTTC